The present T cell receptor (beta chain) was sequenced within a study of blood T cell repertoires in COVID-19. Sequenced by immunoSEQ multiplex PCR; TCRdb stores in-frame clones only, minus some. The table shows 120,000 or so clones, with around three quarters occurring only once. This CDR3 contains 15 residues. The ends lost 4 bases at V and 3 bases at J; junction bases unmatched: 1. Per the germline V gene, CDR1 is LGHDT and CDR2 is YNNKEL (reference sequence). The chain recombines TRBV3-1 (or the pseudogene TRBV3-2) with TRBJ2-4, with 12 bases identical to TRBD2. The source is an older woman with acute or convalescent COVID-19. The sequencing sample was made of peripheral blood. The CDR3 here is CASSPTSGGKNIQYF. The CDR3 DNA is TGTGCCAGCAGCCCGACTAGCGGGGGCAAAAACATTCAGTACTTC.